This T cell receptor beta chain appears in the sequencing data of a study of blood T cell repertoires in COVID-19. Study details: Researchers got acute and convalescent COVID-19 samples from the United States, Italy and Spain. T cells, B-cell-depleted T cells, or PBMCs supplied cDNA or gDNA.

TCRdb's table, derived via immunoSEQ multiplex PCR, lists solely in-frame clones and lacks some. The sample holds tens of thousands of clones; 60% to 85% are singletons and the top ten take 23%. This receptor was identified in a human donor in a cohort sampled during active COVID-19. The sequenced sample was peripheral blood.

This CDR3 reads CSASVAGRDTQYF. CDR3 bases: TGCAGTGCTAGTGTTGCGGGAAGGGATACGCAGTATTTT. The chain carries TRBV20-1 and TRBJ2-3; tentatively, D is TRBD2 (6 bases). Trimming pared 3 bases from V and 6 bases from J, leaving 13 bases between. CDR1 is DFQATT and CDR2 is SNEGSKA in the germline V gene (reference sequence). The CDR3 runs 13 residues.